These T cell receptor beta chains were read from a single sample in a study of vaccination and CD4 T cells after COVID-19. The antigens for these receptors are not known. Each CDR3 protein gets one entry after TCRdb re-called the PCR reads with MiXCR. Of approximately 4,100 distinct CDR3 sequences listed, roughly 17% are singletons. The sequenced sample consisted of CD4+ T cells from blood, cultured in vitro. The source is a human donor who had recovered from COVID-19. Both conserved end residues are part of each CDR3. D genes are given only for firm matches. Clone sizes are given selectively: once, few, many, or a class where the clone is expanded.

D: TRBD1; J: TRBJ2-7; size: few; length: 15; V: TRBV6-1; DNA: TGTGCCAGCAGTGAAAGACAGGGAATGGCCTACGAGCAGTACTTC; CDR3: CASSERQGMAYEQYF
D: .; J: TRBJ2-5; size: medium-sized; length: 14; V: TRBV10-3; DNA: TGTGCCATCAGTTCTGACATTCTCCAAGAGACCCAGTACTTC; CDR3: CAISSDILQETQYF
D: .; J: TRBJ2-3; size: .; length: 16; V: TRBV9; DNA: TGTGCCAGCAGCGTAGAGGACCACCCTAGCACAGATACGCAGTATTTT; CDR3: CASSVEDHPSTDTQYF
D: TRBD1; J: TRBJ1-3; size: .; length: 15; V: TRBV7-9; DNA: TGTGCCAGCAGCTCTCGGACAGGGTCTGGAAACACCATATATTTT; CDR3: CASSSRTGSGNTIYF
D: TRBD2; J: TRBJ2-6; size: few; length: 17; V: TRBV19; DNA: TGTGCCAGTAGCTCTAGCGGGGGGGCCTCTGGGGCCAACGTCCTGACTTTC; CDR3: CASSSSGGASGANVLTF
D: .; J: TRBJ2-1; size: few; length: 13; V: TRBV6-1; DNA: TGTGCCAGCAGCCTCGGGCTCTACAATGAGCAGTTCTTC; CDR3: CASSLGLYNEQFF
D: TRBD1; J: TRBJ1-3; size: medium-sized; length: 13; V: TRBV15; DNA: TGTGCCACCAGTAACAGGGGGGGAAACACCATATATTTT; CDR3: CATSNRGGNTIYF
D: .; J: TRBJ1-5; size: few; length: 15; V: TRBV5-1; DNA: TGCGCCAGCAGCTTGTCGGGGGCGCGGGGCCAGCCCCAGCATTTT; CDR3: CASSLSGARGQPQHF
D: .; J: TRBJ1-3; size: .; length: 17; V: TRBV7-9; DNA: TGTGCCAGCAGCCCCCGGATGGGCAGGGGTTCTGGAAACACCATATATTTT; CDR3: CASSPRMGRGSGNTIYF
D: .; J: TRBJ2-3; size: .; length: 17; V: TRBV7-8; DNA: TGTGCCAGCAGCGTAAACGCAAGAGGGAAGCCCACAGATACGCAGTATTTT; CDR3: CASSVNARGKPTDTQYF
D: .; J: TRBJ2-7; size: few; length: 15; V: TRBV15; DNA: TGTGCCACCAGCAGAGATCATGGGGATATTTACGAGCAGTACTTC; CDR3: CATSRDHGDIYEQYF
D: TRBD1; J: TRBJ1-4; size: few; length: 16; V: TRBV19; DNA: TGTGCCAGTAGTCCCTTGATGACAGGGTCGGGGGAAAAACTGTTTTTT; CDR3: CASSPLMTGSGEKLFF
D: .; J: TRBJ1-3; size: medium-sized; length: 15; V: TRBV20-1; DNA: TGCAGTGCTAGAGATGGGTCCCGTTCTGGAAACACCATATATTTT; CDR3: CSARDGSRSGNTIYF
D: TRBD1; J: TRBJ1-5; size: few; length: 13; V: TRBV19; DNA: TGTGCCAGTAGACAGGGGGGGAATCAGCCCCAGCATTTT; CDR3: CASRQGGNQPQHF
D: TRBD1; J: TRBJ2-5; size: few; length: 14; V: TRBV30; DNA: TGTGCCTGGAGTGTAAGGGCAGGGGGAGAGACCCAGTACTTC; CDR3: CAWSVRAGGETQYF
D: .; J: TRBJ1-1; size: few; length: 13; V: TRBV18; DNA: TGTGCCAGCTCCCAAGACCCTAAGGGTGAAGCTTTCTTT; CDR3: CASSQDPKGEAFF
D: TRBD2; J: TRBJ2-3; size: medium-sized; length: 17; V: TRBV20-1; DNA: TGCAGTGCTACCGGCCCTAGCGGGGGGGCGGGGACAGATACGCAGTATTTT; CDR3: CSATGPSGGAGTDTQYF
D: .; J: TRBJ1-1; size: few; length: 12; V: TRBV28; DNA: TGTGCCAGCAGCTCCCTTTTCACTGAAGCTTTCTTT; CDR3: CASSSLFTEAFF
D: TRBD1; J: TRBJ1-6; size: medium-sized; length: 16; V: TRBV12-5; DNA: TGTGCTAGTGGTTTGGTACCAGGGGGCAAGGATTCACCCCTCCACTTT; CDR3: CASGLVPGGKDSPLHF
D: TRBD1; J: TRBJ1-2; size: .; length: 15; V: TRBV19; DNA: TGTGCCAGTAGTTCCCGGGACAGGGGAAACTATGGCTACACCTTC; CDR3: CASSSRDRGNYGYTF
D: .; J: TRBJ2-5; size: medium-sized; length: 16; V: TRBV30; DNA: TGTGCCTGGAGTGTCACCAAGGGGGGCAGTGGAGAGACCCAGTACTTC; CDR3: CAWSVTKGGSGETQYF
D: TRBD1; J: TRBJ1-2; size: few; length: 14; V: TRBV30; DNA: TGTGCCTGGAGTCCCCTGACAGGGGGAGACGGCTACACCTTC; CDR3: CAWSPLTGGDGYTF
D: TRBD2; J: TRBJ2-1; size: few; length: 15; V: TRBV2; DNA: TGTGCCAGCAGTGAAGGTTCGCTAGCGGGGTACCGCGGGTTCTTC; CDR3: CASSEGSLAGYRGFF
D: TRBD1; J: TRBJ1-1; size: .; length: 15; V: TRBV5-1; DNA: TGCGCCAGCAGCAAGACAGGGGGTTCAATTATTGAAGCTTTCTTT; CDR3: CASSKTGGSIIEAFF
D: TRBD1; J: TRBJ2-2; size: .; length: 16; V: TRBV12-3/TRBV12-4; DNA: TGTGCCAGCAGTTCCCCGGCAGGGGGTAACACCGGGGAGCTGTTTTTT; CDR3: CASSSPAGGNTGELFF
D: .; J: TRBJ1-5; size: medium-sized; length: 13; V: TRBV7-2; DNA: TGTGCCAGCGCCATGAGTGGCAATCAGCCCCAGCATTTT; CDR3: CASAMSGNQPQHF
D: .; J: TRBJ1-3; size: .; length: 13; V: TRBV12-3/TRBV12-4; DNA: TGTGCCAGCACCTCGTACTCTGGAAACACCATATATTTT; CDR3: CASTSYSGNTIYF
D: TRBD1; J: TRBJ1-4; size: .; length: 14; V: TRBV3-1; DNA: TGTGCCAGCAGCCGAGAAAGGGGGCGCGGAAAACTGTTTTTT; CDR3: CASSRERGRGKLFF
D: TRBD1; J: TRBJ1-6; size: medium-sized; length: 15; V: TRBV7-2; DNA: TGTGCCAGCAGCCCGCATACAGGGGGGGATTCACCCCTCCACTTT; CDR3: CASSPHTGGDSPLHF
D: TRBD1; J: TRBJ1-3; size: .; length: 17; V: TRBV6-1; DNA: TGTGCCAGCAGTGTATCAAACAGGGGACTCTCTGGAAACACCATATATTTT; CDR3: CASSVSNRGLSGNTIYF
D: .; J: TRBJ2-3; size: .; length: 13; V: TRBV4-2; DNA: TGTGCCAGCAGCCGCCCAGCCGGAGATACGCAGTATTTT; CDR3: CASSRPAGDTQYF
D: TRBD1; J: TRBJ2-7; size: medium-sized; length: 15; V: TRBV11-2; DNA: TGTGCCAGCAGCTTGGACAGGGTTTTGGTCTACGAGCAGTACTTC; CDR3: CASSLDRVLVYEQYF
D: .; J: TRBJ1-2; size: medium-sized; length: 16; V: TRBV6-5; DNA: TGTGCCAGCAGTTCCACCGGAGGACCTTCTAACTATGGCTACACCTTC; CDR3: CASSSTGGPSNYGYTF
D: .; J: TRBJ2-1; size: .; length: 12; V: TRBV27; DNA: TGTGCCAGCCGCCAGATCGACAATGAGCAGTTCTTC; CDR3: CASRQIDNEQFF
D: .; J: TRBJ1-3; size: few; length: 14; V: TRBV10-3; DNA: TGTGCCATCAGTGTGGCAGGCTCTGGAAACACCATATATTTT; CDR3: CAISVAGSGNTIYF
D: TRBD1; J: TRBJ1-1; size: .; length: 15; V: TRBV9; DNA: TGTGCCAGCAGCGTAGTAGGGACAGGGGGCGTTGAGGCTTTCTTT; CDR3: CASSVVGTGGVEAFF
D: .; J: TRBJ1-6; size: medium-sized; length: 14; V: TRBV27; DNA: TGTGCCAGCACCACCGGGACACCTCCCGCGGCCCTCCACTTT; CDR3: CASTTGTPPAALHF
D: .; J: TRBJ1-4; size: .; length: 15; V: TRBV3-1; DNA: TGTGCCAGCAGCCAAGTCATCGGGGCTAATGAAAAACTGTTTTTT; CDR3: CASSQVIGANEKLFF
D: .; J: TRBJ1-5; size: large; length: 14; V: TRBV27; DNA: TGTGCCAGCAGTTCAAAAGGGCTCAATCAGCCCCAGCATTTT; CDR3: CASSSKGLNQPQHF
D: .; J: TRBJ1-1; size: .; length: 14; V: TRBV12-5; DNA: TGTGCTAGTGGTTTGGAGGGGTTGGGAACTGAAGCTTTCTTT; CDR3: CASGLEGLGTEAFF
D: TRBD1; J: TRBJ1-1; size: .; length: 14; V: TRBV9; DNA: TGTGCCAGCAGCGCAGACAGGGGGAACACTGAAGCTTTCTTT; CDR3: CASSADRGNTEAFF
D: .; J: TRBJ1-2; size: few; length: 15; V: TRBV12-5; DNA: TGTGCTAGTGGTTTGGACATTATCGGAAGGGGTGGCTACACCTTC; CDR3: CASGLDIIGRGGYTF
D: TRBD2; J: TRBJ2-2; size: .; length: 15; V: TRBV12-3/TRBV12-4; DNA: TGTGCCAGCAGCCAAGCGGGGGGGATGACCGGGGAGCTGTTTTTT; CDR3: CASSQAGGMTGELFF
D: .; J: TRBJ1-1; size: .; length: 13; V: TRBV11-2; DNA: TGTGCCAGCAGCAAGAGGGAGAACACTGAAGCTTTCTTT; CDR3: CASSKRENTEAFF
D: .; J: TRBJ1-2; size: few; length: 16; V: TRBV18; DNA: TGTGCCAGCTCACCAGGATCGGGCAAGATTAACTATGGCTACACCTTC; CDR3: CASSPGSGKINYGYTF
D: .; J: TRBJ1-1; size: few; length: 13; V: TRBV5-6; DNA: TGTGCCAGCAGCGGCAGGGCTAGCACTGAAGCTTTCTTT; CDR3: CASSGRASTEAFF
D: .; J: TRBJ2-2; size: few; length: 13; V: TRBV12-3/TRBV12-4; DNA: TGTGCCAGCAGGGCCGGACCGGCCGGGGAGCTGTTTTTT; CDR3: CASRAGPAGELFF
D: .; J: TRBJ1-2; size: medium-sized; length: 14; V: TRBV2; DNA: TGTGCCAGCAGGCTGGAAACGACGCTGGATGGCTACACCTTC; CDR3: CASRLETTLDGYTF
D: TRBD1; J: TRBJ2-3; size: few; length: 15; V: TRBV5-1; DNA: TGCGCCAGCAGCTTGGGGGACAGGGGCACAGATACGCAGTATTTT; CDR3: CASSLGDRGTDTQYF
D: .; J: TRBJ2-3; size: few; length: 19; V: TRBV20-1; DNA: TGCAGTGCTAGAGGGGTAGTGGCTCCGTACCTGATTAGCACAGATACGCAGTATTTT; CDR3: CSARGVVAPYLISTDTQYF
D: TRBD1; J: TRBJ2-3; size: .; length: 14; V: TRBV20-1; DNA: TGCAGTGCTCTTCGAGACAGGGATTTAGATACGCAGTATTTT; CDR3: CSALRDRDLDTQYF
D: TRBD1; J: TRBJ2-1; size: .; length: 16; V: TRBV7-3; DNA: TGTGCCAGCAGCTTATCTGGGGACAGCTCCTACAATGAGCAGTTCTTC; CDR3: CASSLSGDSSYNEQFF
D: .; J: TRBJ2-1; size: few; length: 14; V: TRBV7-9; DNA: TGTGCCAGCAGGATAAGCGAGGGCACCAATGAGCAGTTCTTC; CDR3: CASRISEGTNEQFF
D: .; J: TRBJ1-4; size: .; length: 12; V: TRBV20-1; DNA: TGCAGTGCCCGAGCAACTAATGAAAAACTGTTTTTT; CDR3: CSARATNEKLFF
D: .; J: TRBJ2-6; size: few; length: 14; V: TRBV30; DNA: TGTGCCTGGACCCGGGGCTCTGGGGCCAACGTCCTGACTTTC; CDR3: CAWTRGSGANVLTF